The 5 T cell receptor beta chains listed next were all sequenced from one sample in a study of T cells in Graves' hyperthyroidism and ophthalmopathy. RNA transcripts were the template for amplifying TCR beta CDR3 regions. HTBI primers were the set used in a first-round RT-PCR of the TCR CDR3. TCRdb re-called the multiplex PCR reads through MiXCR, storing one row per CDR3 protein. This table has about 560,000 distinct CDR3 sequences, around a sixth appearing once. The specimen sequenced was blood. The source of these receptors is a young woman with Graves' hyperthyroidism.

With regard to this clonotype: A much larger clonotype is one base distant, so this may be a read error. The chain combines TRBV10-2 with TRBJ2-1; 11 bases are shared with TRBD1. This CDR3 region has 15 residues. With 5 bases clipped from V and 6 bases from J, the junction kept 6 bases outside the gene matches. Germline V gene sequence: CDR1 WSHSY, CDR2 SAAADI. The CDR3, as DNA: TGCGCCAGCAGTTACCGGGGACAGGGGGGCAATGAGCAGTTCTTC. It specifies CASSYRGQGGNEQFF.

This clonotype appeared many times. The chain links TRBV6-2 or TRBV6-3 to TRBJ2-1; 15 bases match TRBD2. The J segment lost 4 bases and the V segment lost 0 bases, leaving 10 bases of the junction unmatched. The CDR3 has 20 residues. Germline-derived CDR1 and CDR2 are MNHEY and SVGEGT. CDR3: CASSYSKRTSGRATYNEQFF. CDR3 bases: TGTGCCAGCAGTTACTCGAAAAGGACTAGCGGGAGGGCCACATACAATGAGCAGTTCTTC.

The V and J genes are TRBV3-1 and TRBJ2-7, with 10 bases lining up with TRBD1. Germline V gives CDR1 LGHDT, CDR2 YNNKEL (reference sequence). The CDR3 runs to 15 residues. V shed 1 base and J 3 bases; nucleotides not matched to a gene: 3. DNA of the CDR3: TGTGCCAGCAGCCAAGCCTGGGACAGGGGCTACGAGCAGTACTTC. Translated, it gives CASSQAWDRGYEQYF.

This clonotype has just a few counts. A much larger clone is a single base away; this may be a read error. The CDR3 does not close with the conserved phenylalanine or tryptophan, likely indicating a read error. The V and J genes are TRBV28 and TRBJ2-7; no firm D call. Per germline, CDR1 MDHEN and CDR2 SYDVKM. V was shortened by 3 bases and J by 5 bases, with 14 bases between the two germline ends. The CDR3 is made up of 14 amino acids. The CDR3 DNA sequence: TGTGCCAGCAGTTTTAACAGTTTGAACCACGAGCAGTACCTC. This encodes CASSFNSLNHEQYL.

The J gene is TRBJ2-3, the V gene TRBV7-8; 10 bases align to TRBD2. Germline CDR1 and CDR2: SGHVS and FQNEAQ. After removal of 4 bases from V and 4 bases from J, the junction contained 11 bases not matched to a gene. CDR3 length: 17 amino acids. The CDR3 region is CASSSLAGELGSDTQYF. CDR3 nucleotides: TGTGCCAGCAGCTCCCTAGCGGGAGAGCTGGGTTCAGATACGCAGTATTTT.